The 27 T cell receptor beta chains given below trace back to one sample, sequenced in a study of blood T cell repertoires in COVID-19. Profiled with immunoSEQ multiplex PCR; TCRdb holds only in-frame clones, not every one. The repertoire consists of 60,000 to 75,000 clones, with roughly 80% occurring once and the leading ten covering around 10%. The sequenced sample consisted of peripheral blood. The receptors here all came from a woman at least 80 years old with acute or convalescent COVID-19.

This clone was found once. The chain couples TRBV7-9 to TRBJ1-3; D not certain. The CDR3 extends over 14 amino acids. Germline V lookup: CDR1 SEHNR, CDR2 FQNEAQ (reference sequence). Trimming took 3 bases from V and 4 from J, leaving 10 bases between them. The CDR3 sequence is CASSFPPQGNTIYF. In DNA, the CDR3 is TGTGCCAGCAGCTTCCCTCCACAGGGAAACACCATATATTTT.

The chain has TRBV3-1 (or the pseudogene TRBV3-2) and TRBJ2-5; no clear D gene. CDR3 length equals 11 residues. In germline, CDR1 is LGHDT, CDR2 YNNKEL (reference sequence). The V and J ends lost 3 bases and 5 bases respectively, with 4 bases between them. The CDR3 coding sequence is TGTGCCAGCAGCCAGGGCGAGACCCAGTACTTC. It encodes CASSQGETQYF.

The chain uses TRBV5-4 and TRBJ1-1; 9 bases line up with TRBD1. J gave up 6 bases and V 4 bases, and 7 bases lay outside the gene matches. The CDR3 runs to 14 residues. The V gene's germline CDR1 is SGHNT and CDR2 YYREEE (reference sequence). CDR3 in DNA: TGTGCCAGCAGCCCTGGACAGGGGCGGGCTGAAGCTTTCTTT. Translated, it gives CASSPGQGRAEAFF.

The chain employs TRBV5-1 and TRBJ2-5, with D perhaps matching TRBD2 (6 bases). Trimming removed 4 bases from V and 5 bases from J, with 18 bases in between. CDR1 and CDR2 from the germline V gene are SGHRS and YFSETQ. This CDR3 spans 15 amino acids. CDR3 coding DNA: TGCGCCAGCAGCCCCGCGGGGTCCCGTGCGGAGACCCAGTACTTC. This encodes CASSPAGSRAETQYF.

The genes are TRBV30 and TRBJ1-2; D ambiguous. CDR1 and CDR2 (germline): GTSNPN, SVGIG (reference sequence). The CDR3 sequence is 13 residues long. V was pared by 2 bases and J by 3 bases, with 10 bases between. The DNA of the CDR3 is TGTGCCTGGAGTACCGGGCGGGACTATGGCTACACCTTC. It translates to CAWSTGRDYGYTF.

The CDR3 DNA reads as TGTGCCAGCAGCCCCGCGACTAGCGGGGGGGCCTACAATGAGCAGTTCTTC. It is translated as CASSPATSGGAYNEQFF. The V gene is TRBV4-2, the J gene TRBJ2-1; 14 positions agree with TRBD2. V was pared by 4 bases and J by 2 bases, with 4 bases of the junction left unmatched. In germline, CDR1 is LGHNA, CDR2 YNFKEQ. The CDR3 contains 17 residues.

This chain connects TRBV5-1 to TRBJ2-5; 9 bases align to TRBD1. V lost 2 bases, J lost 4 bases, and 6 bases stayed unmatched. This CDR3 is built from 15 residues. CDR1 SGHRS and CDR2 YFSETQ come from the germline V gene. In nucleotides, the CDR3 is TGCGCCAGCAGCTTTGGACAGGGGACCAGAGAGACCCAGTACTTC. Its translation is CASSFGQGTRETQYF.

This clone was detected a few times. The V and J genes are TRBV5-1 and TRBJ2-1, with D perhaps matching TRBD2 (5 bases). The CDR3 runs to 12 residues. Germline V gene data show CDR1 as SGHRS and CDR2 as YFSETQ. V gave up 4 bases and J gave up 10 bases, with 12 bases separating them. The CDR3 spells CASSADSWEQFF. The CDR3 DNA reads as TGCGCCAGCAGCGCGGACTCTTGGGAGCAGTTCTTC.

The chain has TRBV14 and TRBJ2-1; 7 nucleotides align to TRBD2. The V gene end was trimmed by 6 bases and the J gene end by 11 bases; junction bases not matched to a gene: 4. Germline V lookup: CDR1 SGHDN, CDR2 FVKESK. The CDR3 has 11 amino acids. In DNA, the CDR3 is TGTGCCAGCAGTCTCGGGACTAAGCAGTTCTTC. This gives the protein CASSLGTKQFF.

V is TRBV7-2 and J is TRBJ2-7; 7 bases map to TRBD1. CDR1 is SGHTA and CDR2 is FQGNSA in the germline V gene. CDR3 length equals 15 residues. V shed 4 bases and J 2 bases; nucleotides not matched to a gene: 8. CDR3 protein: CASSYRRDSTYEQYF. The DNA for the CDR3 is TGTGCCAGCAGCTATCGCCGGGACAGTACCTACGAGCAGTACTTC.

The chain uses TRBV5-1 and TRBJ1-1; D is undetermined. CDR1 is SGHRS, CDR2 YFSETQ, per germline. Trimming took 3 bases from V and 0 from J, leaving 9 bases between them. This CDR3 is built from 14 residues. CDR3 nucleotides: TGCGCCAGCAGCTCGTCTACAGTGAACACTGAAGCTTTCTTT. Translated: CASSSSTVNTEAFF.

The rearrangement uses TRBV5-5 and TRBJ1-2; TRBD1 aligns across 10 bases. The CDR3 runs 15 residues. Germline lookup yields CDR1 SGHKS and CDR2 YYEKEE (reference sequence). V shed 3 bases and J 5 bases; nucleotides not matched to a gene: 7. CDR3: CASSSHGTGVYGYTF. DNA of the CDR3: TGTGCCAGCAGCTCGCACGGGACAGGGGTTTATGGCTACACCTTC. Together with reference TRBV5-5 and TRBJ1-2, the CDR3 gives the full variable domain: DAGVTQSPTHLIKTRGQQVTLRCSPISGHKSVSWYQQVLGQGPQFIFQYYEKEERGRGNFPDRFSARQFPNYSSELNVNALLLGDSALYLCASSSHGTGVYGYTFGSGTRLTVV.

This clone was seen only a few times. The chain combines TRBV30 with TRBJ2-3, with TRBD2 matching over 9 bases. This CDR3 contains 15 residues. Germline-derived CDR1 and CDR2 are GTSNPN and SVGIG (reference sequence). With V trimmed by 2 bases and J by 2 bases, 5 bases remained unmatched. The CDR3 bases are TGTGCCTGGAGTCCAATAGCGGGGGCCACAGATACGCAGTATTTT. This gives the protein CAWSPIAGATDTQYF.

This rearrangement joins TRBV6-5 to TRBJ2-3; the match to TRBD1 covers 8 bases. The germline gives CDR1 MNHEY, CDR2 SVGAGI. Trimming removed 6 bases from V and 0 bases from J; junction bases left unmatched: 5. The CDR3 spans 15 residues. This CDR3 is CASRRQGTSTDTQYF. The DNA for the CDR3 is TGTGCCAGCAGACGACAGGGGACTAGCACAGATACGCAGTATTTT.

This rearrangement joins TRBV6-2 or TRBV6-3 to TRBJ1-1, with D unresolved. Germline assignment: CDR1 MNHEY and CDR2 SVGEGT. There are 15 residues in the CDR3. V lost 0 bases to trimming and J lost 5 bases, with 13 bases between them. CDR3 in DNA: TGTGCCAGCAGTTACTCGAGCAGGCGAAGAACTGAAGCTTTCTTT. Its protein product is CASSYSSRRRTEAFF.

The table lists this clone with a count of one. The chain employs TRBV10-2 and TRBJ1-6; D not certain. Germline CDR1 WSHSY, CDR2 SAAADI. The CDR3 has 14 amino acids. The V and J ends lost 2 bases and 7 bases respectively, with 9 bases between them. As DNA, the CDR3 is TGCGCCAGCAGTGAGATAACATCCAATTCACCCCTCCACTTT. This codes for CASSEITSNSPLHF.

CDR3 DNA: TGTGCCAGCAGTCCAATCACCGGGGAGCTGTTTTTT. Translated, it gives CASSPITGELFF. V usage is TRBV27 and J usage is TRBJ2-2; D uncertain. Trimming removed 5 bases from V and 4 bases from J, with 5 bases in between. Per the germline V gene, CDR1 is MNHEY and CDR2 is SMNVEV (reference sequence). CDR3 length equals 12 residues.

The rearrangement joins TRBV7-6 to TRBJ2-5; D is possibly TRBD1 (6 bases). Trimming removed 5 bases at V and 2 bases at J, with 21 bases between. The CDR3 is 17 amino acids. CDR1 and CDR2 from the germline V gene are SGHVS and FNYEAQ. The CDR3 sequence: CASSPIGQSLTQETQYF. The CDR3 DNA sequence: TGTGCCAGCAGCCCCATTGGACAGTCCCTAACGCAAGAGACCCAGTACTTC. Filled out from reference TRBV7-6 and TRBJ2-5, the complete variable domain reads GAGVSQSPRYKVTKRGQDVALRCDPISGHVSLYWYRQALGQGPEFLTYFNYEAQQDKSGLPNDRFSAERPEGSISTLTIQRTEQRDSAMYRCASSPIGQSLTQETQYFGPGTRLLVL.

V is TRBV20-1 and J is TRBJ2-7, with 11 bases lining up with TRBD1. V trimming: 3 bases; J trimming: 4 bases; junction bases outside the gene matches: 11. The CDR3 has 16 residues. Germline V gives CDR1 DFQATT, CDR2 SNEGSKA (reference sequence). As DNA, the CDR3 is TGCAGTGCTAGTGGGGGAGGACAGGGGGCCGGGTACGAGCAGTACTTC. Residues: CSASGGGQGAGYEQYF.

This chain links TRBV11-2 with TRBJ1-6; D not certain. V lost 1 base to trimming and J lost 5 bases, with 12 bases between them. This CDR3 region has 16 residues. CDR1 and CDR2 from the germline V gene are SGHAT and FQNNGV. CDR3 sequence: CASSLAAGLNNSPLHF. CDR3 coding DNA: TGTGCCAGCAGCTTAGCGGCGGGTTTAAATAATTCACCCCTCCACTTT.

The chain employs TRBV4-1 and TRBJ1-6; D is possibly TRBD1 (6 bases). The CDR3 covers 18 residues. The V gene's germline CDR1 is MGHRA and CDR2 YSYEKL. V lost 0 bases, J lost 5 bases, and 17 bases lay in between. The DNA of the CDR3 is TGCGCCAGCAGCCAAGACGCGTTCAAGGGGGGGAATAATTCACCCCTCCACTTT. Protein sequence: CASSQDAFKGGNNSPLHF.

This chain uses TRBV7-8 with TRBJ2-3, with TRBD2 matching over 8 bases. J was trimmed by 1 base and V by 5 bases; bases with no gene match: 5. Germline CDR1 is SGHVS and CDR2 is FQNEAQ. The CDR3 loop spans 15 amino acids. The CDR3 protein is CASSPSGSRTDTQYF. The CDR3, as DNA: TGTGCCAGCAGCCCTAGCGGGTCCCGCACAGATACGCAGTATTTT.

The chain links TRBV7-2 to TRBJ1-2, with D possibly matching TRBD1 (5 bases). The ends were cut back, 5 bases at V and 5 bases at J, with 15 bases in the middle. This CDR3 has 14 amino acids. From germline, CDR1 is SGHTA and CDR2 FQGNSA. The CDR3 sequence is CASSPRASGYGYTF. The CDR3, as DNA: TGTGCCAGCAGCCCTAGGGCCTCAGGGTATGGCTACACCTTC.

The CDR3 DNA reads TGTGCCAGCAATAAAGAAAAGAGGAACACCGGGGAGCTGTTTTTT. The encoded protein is CASNKEKRNTGELFF. V gene TRBV7-9 combines with J gene TRBJ2-2, with D unresolved. V was trimmed by 7 bases and J by 1 base, leaving 13 bases between them. This CDR3 spans 15 amino acids. Looked up from germline, CDR1 is SEHNR and CDR2 is FQNEAQ (reference sequence).

This clone was seen more than once but under ten times. This chain uses TRBV7-9 with TRBJ1-1, with D possibly being TRBD1 (5 bases). V dropped 3 bases and J dropped 1 base, with 9 bases sitting between them. The CDR3 is 14 residues long. CDR1 is SEHNR and CDR2 is FQNEAQ in the germline V gene (reference sequence). CDR3 in amino acids: CASSFETANTEAFF. Written as DNA, the CDR3 is TGTGCCAGCAGCTTCGAGACAGCGAACACTGAAGCTTTCTTT.

The chain carries TRBV28 and TRBJ2-3; tentatively, D is TRBD2 (6 bases). The CDR3 loop spans 18 amino acids. Trimming pared 2 bases from V and 5 bases from J, leaving 23 bases between. Germline-derived CDR1 and CDR2 are MDHEN and SYDVKM. CDR3 loop: CASSLPDFGGAKKDTQYF. CDR3 in DNA: TGTGCCAGCAGTTTACCCGATTTCGGCGGGGCTAAAAAAGATACGCAGTATTTT.

The CDR3 nucleotides read TGTGCCAGCAGACCCGGACAGGGGGTTGGTTCACCCCTCCACTTT. Translating it yields CASRPGQGVGSPLHF. This chain joins TRBV6-5 and TRBJ1-6; 10 nucleotides align to TRBD1. Germline V gives CDR1 MNHEY, CDR2 SVGAGI. The trim removed 6 bases at V and 9 bases at J, leaving 8 bases unmatched. This CDR3 has 15 residues.